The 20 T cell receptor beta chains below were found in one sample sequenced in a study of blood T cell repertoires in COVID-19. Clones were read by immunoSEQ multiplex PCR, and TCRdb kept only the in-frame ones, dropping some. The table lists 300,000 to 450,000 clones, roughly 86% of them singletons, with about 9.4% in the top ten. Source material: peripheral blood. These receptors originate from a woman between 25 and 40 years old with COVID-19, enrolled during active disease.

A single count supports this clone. The CDR3, as DNA: TGTGCCAGCAGCGTAGGTGAGAGAGGCTACGAGCAGTACTTC. This sequence encodes CASSVGERGYEQYF. The V and J genes are TRBV9 and TRBJ2-7; no clear D. Trimming removed 0 bases from V and 3 bases from J, with 10 bases in between. This CDR3 has 14 residues. Germline V gives CDR1 SGDLS, CDR2 YYNGEE.

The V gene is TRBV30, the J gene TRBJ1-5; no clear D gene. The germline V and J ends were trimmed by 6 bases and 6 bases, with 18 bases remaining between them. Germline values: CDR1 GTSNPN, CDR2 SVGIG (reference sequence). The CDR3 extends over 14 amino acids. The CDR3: CACTSGGGIQPQHF. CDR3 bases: TGTGCCTGCACTTCTGGCGGTGGAATTCAGCCCCAGCATTTT. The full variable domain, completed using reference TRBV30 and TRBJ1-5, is SQTIHQWPATLVQPVGSPLSLECTVEGTSNPNLYWYRQAAGRGLQLLFYSVGIGQISSEVPQNLSASRPQDRQFILSSKKLLLSDSGFYLCACTSGGGIQPQHFGDGTRLSIL.

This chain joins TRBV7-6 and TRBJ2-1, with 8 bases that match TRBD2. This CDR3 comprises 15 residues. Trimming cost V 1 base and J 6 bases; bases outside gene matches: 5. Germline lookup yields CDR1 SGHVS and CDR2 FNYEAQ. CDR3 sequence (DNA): TGTGCCAGCAGCTTAGGGACTAGCAATGTCAATGAGCAGTTCTTC. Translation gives CASSLGTSNVNEQFF.

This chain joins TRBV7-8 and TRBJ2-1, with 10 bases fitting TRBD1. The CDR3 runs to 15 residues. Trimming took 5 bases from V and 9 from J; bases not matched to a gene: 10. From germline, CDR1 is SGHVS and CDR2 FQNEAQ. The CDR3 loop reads CASSHRDRGLIEQFF. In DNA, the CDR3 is TGTGCCAGCAGCCACCGGGACAGGGGTTTAATTGAGCAGTTCTTC.

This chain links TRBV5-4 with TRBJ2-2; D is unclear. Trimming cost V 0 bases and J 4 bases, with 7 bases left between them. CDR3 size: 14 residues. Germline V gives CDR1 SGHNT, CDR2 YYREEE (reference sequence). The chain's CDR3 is CASSLEYSTGELFF. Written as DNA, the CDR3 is TGTGCCAGCAGCTTGGAGTATAGCACCGGGGAGCTGTTTTTT.

The CDR3 loop reads CATSRGAPAVEPQHF. The CDR3 DNA is TGTGCCACCAGCAGGGGGGCCCCCGCGGTTGAGCCCCAGCATTTT. The J gene is TRBJ1-5, the V gene TRBV15; D possibly corresponds to TRBD1 (6 bases). CDR3 length: 15 residues. Germline loops: CDR1 LNHNV, CDR2 YYDKDF (reference sequence). V shed 3 bases and J shed 8 bases, with 17 bases lying between them.

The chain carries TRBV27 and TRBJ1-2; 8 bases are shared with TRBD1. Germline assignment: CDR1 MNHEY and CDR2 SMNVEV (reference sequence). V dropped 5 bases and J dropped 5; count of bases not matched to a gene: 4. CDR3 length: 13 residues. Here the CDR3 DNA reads TGTGCCAGCAGTAGACAGGGGCGGTATGGCTACACCTTC. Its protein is CASSRQGRYGYTF.

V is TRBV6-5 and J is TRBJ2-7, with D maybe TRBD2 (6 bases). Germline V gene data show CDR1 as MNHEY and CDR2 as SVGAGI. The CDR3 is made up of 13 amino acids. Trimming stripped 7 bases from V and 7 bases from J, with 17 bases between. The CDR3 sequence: CASNRREKEEQYF. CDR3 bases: TGTGCCAGCAATAGGAGGGAGAAGGAAGAGCAGTACTTC.

The CDR3 coding sequence is TGTGCCAGTACCACAGGGGGCAGGGGAGAGACCCAGTACTTC. This codes for CASTTGGRGETQYF. The chain joins TRBV5-4 to TRBJ2-5, with 9 positions matching TRBD1. The CDR3 contains 14 residues. J lost 4 bases, V lost 8 bases, and 9 bases had no gene match. CDR1 and CDR2 from the germline V gene are SGHNT and YYREEE (reference sequence).

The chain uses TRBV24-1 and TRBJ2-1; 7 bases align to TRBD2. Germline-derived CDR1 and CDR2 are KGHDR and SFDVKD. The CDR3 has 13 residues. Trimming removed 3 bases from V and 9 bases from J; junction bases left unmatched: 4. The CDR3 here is CATSDPSGGEQFF. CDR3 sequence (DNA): TGTGCCACCAGTGATCCTAGCGGCGGTGAGCAGTTCTTC.

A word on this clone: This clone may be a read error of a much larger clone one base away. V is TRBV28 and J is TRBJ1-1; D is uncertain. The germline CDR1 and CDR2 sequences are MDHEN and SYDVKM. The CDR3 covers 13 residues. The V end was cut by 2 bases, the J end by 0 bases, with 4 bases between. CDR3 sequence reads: CASSLLVNTEAFF. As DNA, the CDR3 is TGTGCCAGCAGTTTACTAGTGAACACTGAAGCTTTCTTT.

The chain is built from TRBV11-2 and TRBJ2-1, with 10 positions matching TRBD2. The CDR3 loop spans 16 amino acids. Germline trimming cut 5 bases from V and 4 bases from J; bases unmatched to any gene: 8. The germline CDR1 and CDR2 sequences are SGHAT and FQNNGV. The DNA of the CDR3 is TGTGCCAGCAGCCCATTAGCGGGAGGAGAGTACAATGAGCAGTTCTTC. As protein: CASSPLAGGEYNEQFF.

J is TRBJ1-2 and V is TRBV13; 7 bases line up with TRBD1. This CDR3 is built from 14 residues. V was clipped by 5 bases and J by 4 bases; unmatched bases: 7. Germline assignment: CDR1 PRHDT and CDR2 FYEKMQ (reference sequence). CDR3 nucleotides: TGTGCCAGCAGCCTCCGGACAGGAGGCTATGGCTACACCTTC. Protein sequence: CASSLRTGGYGYTF.

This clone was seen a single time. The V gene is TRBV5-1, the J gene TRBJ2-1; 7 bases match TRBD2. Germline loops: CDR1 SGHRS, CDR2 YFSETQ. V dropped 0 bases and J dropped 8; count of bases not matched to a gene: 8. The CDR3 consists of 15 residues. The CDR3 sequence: CASSLAGGRGYEQFF. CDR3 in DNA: TGCGCCAGCAGCTTGGCGGGCGGGAGAGGCTATGAGCAGTTCTTC.

The chain's CDR3 is CASRIEVHEQFF. The DNA of the CDR3 is TGCGCCAGCAGGATCGAGGTCCATGAGCAGTTCTTC. V is TRBV5-1 and J is TRBJ2-1, with D hard to call. The CDR3 totals 12 residues. Germline assignment: CDR1 SGHRS and CDR2 YFSETQ. V was pared by 5 bases and J by 8 bases, with 11 bases between.

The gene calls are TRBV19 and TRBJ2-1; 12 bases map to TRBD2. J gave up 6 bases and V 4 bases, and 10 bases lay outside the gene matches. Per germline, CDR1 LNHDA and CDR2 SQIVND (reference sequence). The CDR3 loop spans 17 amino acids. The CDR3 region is CASSTLLTSGSGNEQFF. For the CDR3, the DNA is TGTGCCAGTAGTACCCTTCTGACTAGCGGGAGTGGCAATGAGCAGTTCTTC.

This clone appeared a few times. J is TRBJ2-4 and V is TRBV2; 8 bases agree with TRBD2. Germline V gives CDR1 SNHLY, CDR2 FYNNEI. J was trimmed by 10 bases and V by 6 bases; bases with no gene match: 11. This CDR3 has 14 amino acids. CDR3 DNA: TGTGCCAGCAGCCACGGGGTAGCGGGATGGATTCAGTACTTC. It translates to CASSHGVAGWIQYF.

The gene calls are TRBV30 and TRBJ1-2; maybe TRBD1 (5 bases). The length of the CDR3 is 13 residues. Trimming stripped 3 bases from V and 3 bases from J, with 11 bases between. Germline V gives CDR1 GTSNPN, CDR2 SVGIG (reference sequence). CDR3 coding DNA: TGTGCCTGGAGGCAAGGGGTCGACTATGGCTACACCTTC. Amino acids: CAWRQGVDYGYTF.

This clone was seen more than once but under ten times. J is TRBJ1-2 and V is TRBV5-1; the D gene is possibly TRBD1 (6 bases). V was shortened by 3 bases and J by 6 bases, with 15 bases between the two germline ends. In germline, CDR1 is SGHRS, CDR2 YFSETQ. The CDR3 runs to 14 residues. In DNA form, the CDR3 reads TGCGCCAGCAGCTCTCTACAGGGTCAGGATGGCTACACCTTC. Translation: CASSSLQGQDGYTF.

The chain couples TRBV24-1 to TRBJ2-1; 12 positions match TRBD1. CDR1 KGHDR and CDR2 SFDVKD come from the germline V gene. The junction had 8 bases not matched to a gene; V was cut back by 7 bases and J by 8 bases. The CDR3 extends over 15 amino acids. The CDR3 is CATRAPGQGAHEQFF. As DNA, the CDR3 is TGTGCCACCAGAGCTCCGGGACAGGGGGCCCATGAGCAGTTCTTC.